This T cell receptor beta chain was recovered during a study of T cell clonotyping in hematopoietic cell transplantation. Overall study results and limits: After transplant, recipient diversity fell while pathologically expanded clonotypes grew through day 180.

The assay was immunoSEQ multiplex PCR, and TCRdb's table has in-frame clones only and misses some. The sample carries several thousand clones, roughly 30% recorded once. Remarks on this clone: The antigen remains undetermined.

V was clipped by 0 bases and J by 4 bases, with 8 bases between them. This CDR3 is 14 amino acids long. The V gene's germline CDR1 is MNHEY and CDR2 SVGAGI. Sequencing used peripheral blood mononuclear cells, obtained 30 days after allogeneic stem cell transplant. The source of this sequence is a female patient between 50 and 59 years old who had an allogeneic stem cell transplant from an unrelated donor, so the T cells may come from the graft donor. Some clones in this sample may be carry-over from other donors' samples. This chain uses TRBV6-5 with TRBJ2-3; D not certain. The CDR3 DNA sequence: TGTGCCAGCAGTTACTCACCGGGCGCAGATACGCAGTATTTT. It encodes CASSYSPGADTQYF.